This is a list of T cell receptor beta chains from one sample in a study of regulatory T cells in long-lasting Graves disease. TCRdb itself ran the multiplex PCR reads through MiXCR, one entry per CDR3 protein. This sample has some 330,000 distinct CDR3 sequences; 20% to 25% occur once, and the top ten carry around 30%. Sequencing was performed on peripheral blood mononuclear cells (PBMCs), taken when the disease was refractory, from a patient treated with antithyroid drugs. The source of these receptors is a woman aged 40 to 50 with Graves disease. CDR3s include the opening cysteine and the closing phenylalanine or tryptophan. D genes are given only for firm matches. Clone size is stated in some rows and not others, as once, few, many or a class when expanded.

D gene: -; clone size: many; V gene: TRBV20-1; J gene: TRBJ2-2; CDR3 protein: CSAGLLGELFF; CDR3 DNA: TGCAGTGCTGGACTACTCGGGGAGCTGTTTTTT
D gene: -; clone size: many; V gene: TRBV12-3/TRBV12-4; J gene: TRBJ1-1; CDR3 protein: CASSFWGGNTEAFF; CDR3 DNA: TGTGCCAGCAGTTTTTGGGGAGGGAACACTGAAGCTTTCTTT
D gene: -; clone size: few; V gene: TRBV2; J gene: TRBJ1-6; CDR3 protein: CASIAMSSYNSPLHF; CDR3 DNA: TGTGCCAGCATTGCGATGAGCTCCTATAATTCACCCCTCCACTTT
D gene: -; clone size: -; V gene: TRBV28; J gene: TRBJ2-1; CDR3 protein: CASSPPGQRYNEQFF; CDR3 DNA: TGTGCCAGCAGTCCCCCGGGACAACGATACAATGAGCAGTTCTTC
D gene: TRBD1; clone size: few; V gene: TRBV28; J gene: TRBJ2-1; CDR3 protein: CASRQGYYNEQFF; CDR3 DNA: TGTGCCAGCAGACAGGGGTACTACAATGAGCAGTTCTTC
D gene: TRBD1; clone size: many; V gene: TRBV11-2; J gene: TRBJ2-5; CDR3 protein: CASSYGQGRWETQYF; CDR3 DNA: TGTGCCAGCAGTTATGGACAGGGACGATGGGAGACCCAGTACTTC
D gene: -; clone size: many; V gene: TRBV5-1; J gene: TRBJ2-7; CDR3 protein: CASSLTGTSYEQYF; CDR3 DNA: TGTGCCAGCAGTTTAACAGGGACTTCCTACGAGCAGTACTTC
D gene: -; clone size: many; V gene: TRBV12-3/TRBV12-4; J gene: TRBJ2-6; CDR3 protein: CAAMSSGANVLTF; CDR3 DNA: TGTGCCGCTATGAGCTCTGGGGCCAACGTCCTGACTTTC
D gene: -; clone size: many; V gene: TRBV14; J gene: TRBJ1-1; CDR3 protein: CASSQASRADTEAFF; CDR3 DNA: TGTGCCAGCAGCCAAGCGAGCAGGGCTGACACTGAAGCTTTCTTT
D gene: -; clone size: few; V gene: TRBV5-1; J gene: TRBJ2-4; CDR3 protein: CASISAKNIQYF; CDR3 DNA: TGCGCCAGCATTTCGGCCAAAAACATTCAGTACTTC
D gene: -; clone size: few; V gene: TRBV7-8; J gene: TRBJ1-1; CDR3 protein: CASNEGTEAFF; CDR3 DNA: TGTGCCAGCAACGAGGGCACTGAAGCTTTCTTT
D gene: -; clone size: -; V gene: TRBV19; J gene: TRBJ1-1; CDR3 protein: CASSFAPPRAMDTEAFF; CDR3 DNA: TGTGCCAGTAGCTTCGCCCCCCCCAGGGCGATGGATACTGAAGCTTTCTTT
D gene: -; clone size: many; V gene: TRBV11-2; J gene: TRBJ1-4; CDR3 protein: CASSTIGKAKLFF; CDR3 DNA: TGTGCCAGCAGCACGATAGGAAAGGCCAAACTGTTTTTT
D gene: TRBD1; clone size: -; V gene: TRBV2; J gene: TRBJ1-2; CDR3 protein: CASSFGQGDYGYTF; CDR3 DNA: TGTGCCAGCAGTTTCGGACAGGGAGACTATGGCTACACCTTC
D gene: -; clone size: -; V gene: TRBV20-1; J gene: TRBJ2-1; CDR3 protein: CSASRQGGSNEQFF; CDR3 DNA: TGCAGTGCTAGCAGGCAGGGGGGGTCCAATGAGCAGTTCTTC
D gene: -; clone size: -; V gene: TRBV28; J gene: TRBJ2-7; CDR3 protein: CASSFHGIKIEQYF; CDR3 DNA: TGTGCCAGCAGTTTTCATGGTATAAAGATCGAGCAGTACTTC
D gene: -; clone size: few; V gene: TRBV28; J gene: TRBJ2-7; CDR3 protein: CASSLLGFREQYF; CDR3 DNA: TGTGCCAGCAGTTTATTGGGGTTTCGAGAGCAGTACTTC
D gene: -; clone size: few; V gene: TRBV19; J gene: TRBJ1-4; CDR3 protein: CASSMLVATNEKLFF; CDR3 DNA: TGTGCCAGTAGTATGCTGGTTGCAACTAATGAAAAACTGTTTTTT
D gene: -; clone size: -; V gene: TRBV5-6; J gene: TRBJ2-1; CDR3 protein: CASSLSLNEQFF; CDR3 DNA: TGTGCCAGCAGCTTGAGTCTAAATGAGCAGTTCTTC
D gene: -; clone size: many; V gene: TRBV28; J gene: TRBJ2-7; CDR3 protein: CASSLRVQANYEQYF; CDR3 DNA: TGTGCCAGCAGTTTAAGGGTGCAGGCGAACTACGAGCAGTACTTC
D gene: -; clone size: -; V gene: TRBV6-2/TRBV6-3; J gene: TRBJ2-2; CDR3 protein: CASSYSSTGELFF; CDR3 DNA: TGTGCCAGCAGTTACTCTAGTACCGGGGAGCTGTTTTTT
D gene: -; clone size: many; V gene: TRBV27; J gene: TRBJ2-7; CDR3 protein: CASCPSTGDRPYEQYF; CDR3 DNA: TGTGCCAGCTGCCCCTCGACAGGCGACCGGCCCTACGAGCAGTACTTC
D gene: -; clone size: -; V gene: TRBV27; J gene: TRBJ1-2; CDR3 protein: CASAPSGLYGYTF; CDR3 DNA: TGTGCCAGCGCGCCTTCGGGGTTGTATGGCTACACCTTC
D gene: -; clone size: -; V gene: TRBV9; J gene: TRBJ1-1; CDR3 protein: CASSVVSDTEAFF; CDR3 DNA: TGTGCCAGCAGCGTAGTCTCGGACACTGAAGCTTTCTTT
D gene: TRBD2; clone size: -; V gene: TRBV28; J gene: TRBJ2-1; CDR3 protein: CASSIGTSGSYNEQFF; CDR3 DNA: TGTGCCAGCAGTATCGGGACTAGCGGGAGCTACAATGAGCAGTTCTTC
D gene: -; clone size: -; V gene: TRBV7-8; J gene: TRBJ2-7; CDR3 protein: CASSLDGSFSYEQYF; CDR3 DNA: TGTGCCAGCAGCTTAGATGGTAGCTTCTCCTACGAGCAGTACTTC
D gene: TRBD2; clone size: many; V gene: TRBV28; J gene: TRBJ2-2; CDR3 protein: CASSLWRAGSSGELFF; CDR3 DNA: TGTGCCAGCAGTTTATGGAGAGCGGGAAGCTCCGGGGAGCTGTTTTTT
D gene: -; clone size: -; V gene: TRBV2; J gene: TRBJ1-4; CDR3 protein: CASTRLGHTNEKLFF; CDR3 DNA: TGTGCCAGCACTCGGCTGGGTCACACTAATGAAAAACTGTTTTTT
D gene: -; clone size: many; V gene: TRBV5-1; J gene: TRBJ2-7; CDR3 protein: CASSLAYRTYEQYF; CDR3 DNA: TGCGCCAGCAGCTTGGCGTACCGAACCTACGAGCAGTACTTC
D gene: -; clone size: many; V gene: TRBV20-1; J gene: TRBJ2-5; CDR3 protein: CSARVLDDMQETQYF; CDR3 DNA: TGCAGTGCTAGAGTCCTAGACGACATGCAAGAGACCCAGTACTTC
D gene: TRBD1; clone size: few; V gene: TRBV7-8; J gene: TRBJ1-5; CDR3 protein: CASSLRTGPNQPQHF; CDR3 DNA: TGTGCCAGCAGCTTAAGGACAGGGCCTAATCAGCCCCAGCATTTT
D gene: TRBD2; clone size: many; V gene: TRBV28; J gene: TRBJ2-5; CDR3 protein: CASSSRLAAQETQYF; CDR3 DNA: TGTGCCAGCAGCTCAAGACTAGCGGCACAAGAGACCCAGTACTTC
D gene: -; clone size: many; V gene: TRBV28; J gene: TRBJ1-5; CDR3 protein: CASSPTGGTSRRQPQHF; CDR3 DNA: TGTGCCAGCAGTCCAACTGGGGGCACCAGTCGGCGACAGCCCCAGCATTTT